These 7 T cell receptor beta chains were all obtained from the same sample, sequenced in a study of blood T cell repertoires in COVID-19. Sequenced by immunoSEQ multiplex PCR; TCRdb stores in-frame clones only, minus some. The sample lists approximately 40,000 clones, roughly nine tenths occurring once. Sequencing used peripheral blood. The receptors come from a human donor in a cohort sampled during active COVID-19.

The J gene is TRBJ2-1, the V gene TRBV5-4, with TRBD1 matching over 8 bases. Germline CDR1 reads SGHNT; CDR2 reads YYREEE (reference sequence). CDR3 length: 17 amino acids. V trimming: 1 base; J trimming: 1 base; junction bases outside the gene matches: 7. The chain's CDR3 is CASSLPGGIASYNEQFF. In DNA, the CDR3 is TGTGCCAGCAGCTTGCCAGGGGGCATCGCATCCTACAATGAGCAGTTCTTC.

This chain connects TRBV19 to TRBJ2-1; D possibly corresponds to TRBD2 (6 bases). The V end lost 3 bases, the J end lost 0 bases, and 12 bases lay between the germline ends. The length of the CDR3 is 16 residues. Per germline, CDR1 LNHDA and CDR2 SQIVND (reference sequence). DNA for the CDR3: TGTGCCAGTAGTATCGCGGCGGGATTCTCCTACAATGAGCAGTTCTTC. Residues: CASSIAAGFSYNEQFF.

The chain has TRBV7-2 and TRBJ2-5; D is undetermined. V lost 2 bases and J 2 bases, leaving 3 bases between the germline ends. Germline assignment: CDR1 SGHTA and CDR2 FQGNSA. The CDR3 runs 12 residues. The CDR3 is CASSLQQETQYF. CDR3 sequence (DNA): TGTGCCAGCAGCTTACAGCAAGAGACCCAGTACTTC.

The chain uses TRBV19 and TRBJ1-1; 7 bases are a match to TRBD1. The V segment lost 7 bases and the J segment 5 bases; nucleotides outside the gene matches: 10. This CDR3 has 14 amino acids. The germline V gene has CDR1 LNHDA and CDR2 SQIVND (reference sequence). The CDR3 bases are TGTGCCAGTACCTTGACAGGGTTTTTTACTGAAGCTTTCTTT. It translates to CASTLTGFFTEAFF.

The chain carries TRBV27 and TRBJ2-1; D gene unclear. Trimming stripped 9 bases from V and 7 bases from J, with 13 bases between. The CDR3 extends over 12 amino acids. Germline CDR1 MNHEY, CDR2 SMNVEV (reference sequence). The CDR3: CARRFPKNEQFF. CDR3 coding DNA: TGTGCCAGGAGATTTCCGAAAAATGAGCAGTTCTTC.

The chain links TRBV6-5 to TRBJ2-3; TRBD2 is a possible D gene (6 bases). Between the trimmed V and J ends, which lost 4 bases and 8 bases, there was a span of 19 bases. The CDR3 length is 15 residues. Germline lookup yields CDR1 MNHEY and CDR2 SVGAGI. CDR3 DNA: TGTGCCAGCAGTTCGGGGTCTAGCGAGACGGCTACGCAGTATTTT. Translated: CASSSGSSETATQYF.

This chain joins TRBV3-1 (or the pseudogene TRBV3-2) and TRBJ2-3, with D possibly being TRBD2 (6 bases). Trimming removed 0 bases at V and 8 bases at J, with 15 bases between. Germline CDR1 reads LGHDT; CDR2 reads YNNKEL (reference sequence). The CDR3 covers 15 residues. CDR3 amino acids: CASSQDQGGQVTQYF. The DNA of the CDR3 is TGTGCCAGCAGCCAAGATCAGGGAGGACAAGTTACGCAGTATTTT.